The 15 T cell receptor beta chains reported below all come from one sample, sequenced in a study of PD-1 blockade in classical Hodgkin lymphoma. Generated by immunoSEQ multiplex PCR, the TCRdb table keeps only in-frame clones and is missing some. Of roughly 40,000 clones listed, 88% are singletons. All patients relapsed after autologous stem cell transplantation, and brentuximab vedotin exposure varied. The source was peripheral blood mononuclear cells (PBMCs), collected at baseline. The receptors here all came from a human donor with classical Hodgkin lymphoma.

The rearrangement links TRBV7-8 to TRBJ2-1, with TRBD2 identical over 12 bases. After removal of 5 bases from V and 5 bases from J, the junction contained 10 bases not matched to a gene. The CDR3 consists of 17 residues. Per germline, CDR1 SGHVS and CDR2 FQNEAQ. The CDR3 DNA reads TGTGCCAGCAGCGTTAGATCCGGGACTAGCGGGCACAATGAGCAGTTCTTC. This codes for CASSVRSGTSGHNEQFF.

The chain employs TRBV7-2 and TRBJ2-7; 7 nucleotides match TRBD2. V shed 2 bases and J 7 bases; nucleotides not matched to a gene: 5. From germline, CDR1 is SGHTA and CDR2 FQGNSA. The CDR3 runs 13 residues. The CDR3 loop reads CASSLRLAGEQYF. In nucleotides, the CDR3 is TGTGCCAGCAGCTTACGATTAGCGGGTGAGCAGTACTTC. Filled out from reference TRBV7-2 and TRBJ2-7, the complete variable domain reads GAGVSQSPSNKVTEKGKDVELRCDPISGHTALYWYRQSLGQGLEFLIYFQGNSAPDKSGLPSDRFSAERTGGSVSTLTIQRTQQEDSAVYLCASSLRLAGEQYFGPGTRLTVT.

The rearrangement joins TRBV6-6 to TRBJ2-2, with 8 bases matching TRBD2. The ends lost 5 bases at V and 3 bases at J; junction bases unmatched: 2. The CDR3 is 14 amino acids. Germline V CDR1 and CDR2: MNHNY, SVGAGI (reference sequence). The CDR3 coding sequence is TGTGCCAGCAGTGACGGGGGGGACACCGGGGAGCTGTTTTTT. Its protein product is CASSDGGDTGELFF.

The CDR3 DNA follows: TGTGCCAGCAGCCAAGAGGACGCCCCGGTCACAGATACGCAGTATTTT. It yields the protein CASSQEDAPVTDTQYF. The chain employs TRBV4-2 and TRBJ2-3; D remains unclear. Germline V gives CDR1 LGHNA, CDR2 YNFKEQ. The CDR3 contains 16 residues. V lost 0 bases and J 2 bases, leaving 12 bases between the germline ends.

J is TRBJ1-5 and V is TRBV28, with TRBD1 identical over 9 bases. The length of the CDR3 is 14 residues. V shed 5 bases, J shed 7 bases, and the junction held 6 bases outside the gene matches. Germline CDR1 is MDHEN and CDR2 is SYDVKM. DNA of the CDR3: TGTGCCAGCAGTCCAGGACAGGGGTGGCAGCCCCAGCATTTT. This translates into CASSPGQGWQPQHF.

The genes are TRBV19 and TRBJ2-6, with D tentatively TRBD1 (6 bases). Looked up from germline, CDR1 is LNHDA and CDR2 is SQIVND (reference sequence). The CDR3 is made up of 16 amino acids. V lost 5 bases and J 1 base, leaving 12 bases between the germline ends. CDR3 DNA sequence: TGTGCCAGTAGTCTTCAAACAGGGTCTGGGGCCAACGTCCTGACTTTC. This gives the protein CASSLQTGSGANVLTF.

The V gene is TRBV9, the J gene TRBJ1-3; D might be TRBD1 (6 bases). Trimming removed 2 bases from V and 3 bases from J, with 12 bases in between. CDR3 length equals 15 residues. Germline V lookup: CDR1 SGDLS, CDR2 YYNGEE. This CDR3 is CASSVGGPGGNTIYF. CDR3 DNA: TGTGCCAGCAGCGTCGGGGGCCCAGGTGGAAACACCATATATTTT.

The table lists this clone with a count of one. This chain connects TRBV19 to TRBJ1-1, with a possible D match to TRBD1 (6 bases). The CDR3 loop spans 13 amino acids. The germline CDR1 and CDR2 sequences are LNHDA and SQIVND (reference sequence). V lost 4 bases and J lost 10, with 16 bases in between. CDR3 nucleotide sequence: TGTGCCAGTAGTACAGACGACAGGCTGCCAGCTTTCTTT. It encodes CASSTDDRLPAFF.

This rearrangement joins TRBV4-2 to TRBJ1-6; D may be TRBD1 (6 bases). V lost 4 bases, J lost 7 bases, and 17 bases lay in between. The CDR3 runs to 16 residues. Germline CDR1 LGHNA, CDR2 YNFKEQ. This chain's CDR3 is CASSPEDVGGNSPLHF. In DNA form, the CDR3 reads TGTGCCAGCAGCCCCGAGGATGTAGGGGGGAATTCACCCCTCCACTTT.

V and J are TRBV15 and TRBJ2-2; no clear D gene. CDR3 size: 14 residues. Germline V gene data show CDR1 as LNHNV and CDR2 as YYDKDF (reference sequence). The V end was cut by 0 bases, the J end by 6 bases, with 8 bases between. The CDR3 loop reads CATSRDRSAGELFF. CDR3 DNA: TGTGCCACCAGCAGAGATAGGAGCGCCGGGGAGCTGTTTTTT.

The CDR3 region has the DNA TGTGCCAGCAGCCCATCGCCCTCAAGACAGGGGATCTATGGCTACACCTTC. Translation gives CASSPSPSRQGIYGYTF. The rearrangement links TRBV7-2 to TRBJ1-2; 8 positions match TRBD1. CDR1 is SGHTA and CDR2 is FQGNSA in the germline V gene. This CDR3 contains 17 residues. J lost 4 bases, V lost 5 bases, and 15 bases had no gene match.

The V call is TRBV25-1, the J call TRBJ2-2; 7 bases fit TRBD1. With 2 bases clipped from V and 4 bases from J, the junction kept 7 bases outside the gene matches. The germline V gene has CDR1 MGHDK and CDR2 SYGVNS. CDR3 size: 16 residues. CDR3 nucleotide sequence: TGTGCCAGCAGTGAAAGACAGGGAACATCCACCGGGGAGCTGTTTTTT. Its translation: CASSERQGTSTGELFF.

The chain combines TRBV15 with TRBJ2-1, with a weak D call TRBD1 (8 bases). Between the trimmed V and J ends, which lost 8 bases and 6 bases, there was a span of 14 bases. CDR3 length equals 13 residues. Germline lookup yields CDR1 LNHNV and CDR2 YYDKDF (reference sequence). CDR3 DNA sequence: TGTGCCACCCAACAGGGGGAGGGCAATGAGCAGTTCTTC. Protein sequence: CATQQGEGNEQFF.

CDR3 protein: CASSLRAGYLIGYQETQYF. CDR3 coding DNA: TGTGCCAGCAGTTTACGGGCGGGGTACCTCATTGGGTACCAAGAGACCCAGTACTTC. V and J are TRBV27 and TRBJ2-5, with D possibly being TRBD2 (6 bases). Per germline, CDR1 MNHEY and CDR2 SMNVEV (reference sequence). Trimming cost V 2 bases and J 0 bases, with 22 bases left between them. This CDR3 has 19 amino acids.

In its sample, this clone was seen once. The CDR3 DNA sequence: TGTGCCAGTAGTCCCGGACTAGTGGAGACCCAGTACTTC. Protein sequence: CASSPGLVETQYF. The chain combines TRBV19 with TRBJ2-5, with TRBD2 matching 7 bases. J lost 5 bases, V lost 5 bases, and 5 bases had no gene match. The CDR3 contains 13 residues. Germline V CDR1 and CDR2: LNHDA, SQIVND (reference sequence).